This T cell receptor beta chain was retrieved from a study of cytomegalovirus exposure and HLA in healthy donors. The V gene lost 5 bases and the J gene lost 3 bases, with 11 bases spanning the gap. Germline loops: CDR1 MDHEN, CDR2 SYDVKM. The CDR3 covers 14 residues. PCR was performed using 60 Vbeta and 13 Jbeta primers. As handled by the study authors: Per a later analysis, the number of unique TCR beta chains was about 80 million, of which about 11 million were shared. Data came from immunoSEQ multiplex PCR; TCRdb stores just in-frame clones and leaves some out. The V and J calls and clone size were taken over from that table, and D and trimming were inferred from the DNA. The sample carries 100,000 to 150,000 clones, roughly three quarters recorded once. This clone was counted only a few times. Its specificity is not known. Study-wide results and caveats: A list of approximately 160 TCR beta chains associated with cytomegalovirus was given.

The TCR was taken from a young woman in good health and CMV-seronegative. This chain uses TRBV28 with TRBJ1-3; tentatively, D is TRBD1 (5 bases). Input material: PBMCs. The chain's CDR3 is CASSGGVYGNTIYF. Here the CDR3 DNA reads TGTGCCAGCAGTGGGGGGGTCTATGGAAACACCATATATTTT.